The 25 T cell receptor beta chains given below trace back to one sample, sequenced in a study of cytomegalovirus exposure and HLA in healthy donors. Primers: 60 Vbeta forward and 13 Jbeta reverse. TCRdb's table, derived via immunoSEQ multiplex PCR, lists solely in-frame clones and lacks some. This sample yields 200,000 to 250,000 clones, of which over 60% are seen a single time; more than 1.5% belongs to the top ten. Sequenced material: PBMCs. The receptors stem from a man aged 18 to 29 in good health and CMV-seronegative.

This clone showed up just a few times. The V and J genes are TRBV15 and TRBJ2-1; D gene unclear. From germline, CDR1 is LNHNV and CDR2 YYDKDF (reference sequence). This CDR3 has 15 amino acids. Trimming took 1 base from V and 7 from J, leaving 14 bases between them. This CDR3 is CATSRAEPPPNEQFF. The CDR3 DNA follows: TGTGCCACCAGCAGAGCTGAGCCGCCTCCGAATGAGCAGTTCTTC.

The chain has TRBV7-4 and TRBJ1-3; 7 nucleotides agree with TRBD1. CDR1 is SGHVT, CDR2 SQSDAQ, per germline. The CDR3 runs 15 residues. V shed 9 bases, J shed 3 bases, and the junction held 11 bases outside the gene matches. CDR3 sequence: CARGGQLFIGNTIYF. CDR3 DNA sequence: TGTGCCAGGGGGGGACAGCTCTTTATTGGAAACACCATATATTTT. Based on the CDR3 plus reference TRBV7-4 and TRBJ1-3, the full variable domain is GAGVSQSPRYKVAKRGRDVALRCDSISGHVTLYWYRQTLGQGSEVLTYSQSDAQRDKSGRPSGRFSAERPERSVSTLKIQRTEQGDSAVYLCARGGQLFIGNTIYFGEGSWLTVV.

This clone was seen once. This rearrangement joins TRBV5-1 to TRBJ2-4; 8 bases are a match to TRBD1. Trimming at V came to 0 bases and at J to 3 bases, leaving 8 bases not matched to a gene. The CDR3 covers 17 residues. Germline V CDR1 and CDR2: SGHRS, YFSETQ. CDR3 DNA sequence: TGCGCCAGCAGCTTGGTCGGGACAGGTAAAGGCAAAAACATTCAGTACTTC. This translates into CASSLVGTGKGKNIQYF. Looking up the rest from reference TRBV5-1 and TRBJ2-4 gives the full variable domain: KAGVTQTPRYLIKTRGQQVTLSCSPISGHRSVSWYQQTPGQGLQFLFEYFSETQRNKGNFPGRFSGRQFSNSRSEMNVSTLELGDSALYLCASSLVGTGKGKNIQYFGAGTRLSVL.

The chain has TRBV14 and TRBJ1-2, with 7 bases aligning to TRBD1. Germline values: CDR1 SGHDN, CDR2 FVKESK. The CDR3 spans 13 residues. Trimming took 4 bases from V and 4 from J; bases not matched to a gene: 3. CDR3 in DNA: TGTGCCAGCAGCCGTCAGGGGGTCTATGGCTACACCTTC. Its translation: CASSRQGVYGYTF.

The chain combines TRBV18 with TRBJ2-3; the match to TRBD1 covers 8 bases. Trimming at V came to 3 bases and at J to 7 bases, leaving 6 bases not matched to a gene. Germline V CDR1 and CDR2: KGHSH, LQKENI. There are 14 residues in the CDR3. The CDR3 loop reads CASSPRQGPNTQYF. CDR3 DNA: TGTGCCAGCTCACCGCGACAGGGGCCCAATACGCAGTATTTT.

This rearrangement joins TRBV19 to TRBJ1-5; 9 bases match TRBD1. The CDR3 totals 14 residues. Germline CDR1 reads LNHDA; CDR2 reads SQIVND (reference sequence). With 5 bases clipped from V and 6 bases from J, the junction kept 5 bases outside the gene matches. The CDR3 nucleotides read TGTGCCAGTAGTTTACGACAGGGGGGTCAGCCCCAGCATTTT. Translated: CASSLRQGGQPQHF.

This clone has just a few counts. The chain joins TRBV28 to TRBJ1-1; 7 bases agree with TRBD1. The CDR3 runs 17 residues. The V segment lost 6 bases and the J segment 1 base; nucleotides outside the gene matches: 14. Germline V gene data show CDR1 as MDHEN and CDR2 as SYDVKM. CDR3 nucleotides: TGTGCCAGCAGACATCCCGACAGGGTGGGAGAGAACACTGAAGCTTTCTTT. This encodes CASRHPDRVGENTEAFF.

The genes are TRBV30 and TRBJ1-2; D might be TRBD1 (6 bases). This CDR3 comprises 14 residues. The V end lost 0 bases, the J end lost 8 bases, and 16 bases lay between the germline ends. The V gene's germline CDR1 is GTSNPN and CDR2 SVGIG (reference sequence). CDR3 nucleotide sequence: TGTGCCTGGAGTGTACAAGGGCAGGGGATCGGCTACACCTTC. Its translation is CAWSVQGQGIGYTF.

This clone was observed a few times. V gene TRBV6-6 combines with J gene TRBJ2-7, with 9 bases matching TRBD1. The CDR3 totals 13 residues. Germline V gene data show CDR1 as MNHNY and CDR2 as SVGAGI (reference sequence). After removal of 1 base from V and 5 bases from J, the junction contained 0 bases not matched to a gene. CDR3 region: CASSYWTGDEQYF. CDR3 nucleotide sequence: TGTGCCAGCAGTTACTGGACAGGGGACGAGCAGTACTTC.

This chain joins TRBV6-1 and TRBJ2-3; perhaps TRBD1 as D (5 bases). Germline V gene data show CDR1 as MNHNS and CDR2 as SASEGT. The CDR3 consists of 13 residues. V was cut by 1 base and J by 5 bases, with 7 bases left in between. Written as DNA, the CDR3 is TGTGCCAGCAGTGAAGTTAGGGGAGATACGCAGTATTTT. Protein: CASSEVRGDTQYF.

This clone came up once. The V call is TRBV2, the J call TRBJ2-1; a weak D match, TRBD2 (5 bases). The germline V gene has CDR1 SNHLY and CDR2 FYNNEI. The CDR3 runs 15 residues. V was pared by 2 bases and J by 3 bases, with 11 bases between. The CDR3 loop is CASSEPGTRYNEQFF. Written as DNA, the CDR3 is TGTGCCAGCAGTGAACCGGGAACGCGCTACAATGAGCAGTTCTTC.

The chain recombines TRBV5-4 with TRBJ1-2; D not resolved. From germline, CDR1 is SGHNT and CDR2 YYREEE (reference sequence). The V end lost 4 bases, the J end lost 3 bases, and 10 bases lay between the germline ends. The CDR3 is 13 residues long. The DNA of the CDR3 is TGTGCCAGCAGCCCCTTAAGCGACTATGGCTACACCTTC. As protein: CASSPLSDYGYTF. Looking up the rest from reference TRBV5-4 and TRBJ1-2 gives the full variable domain: ETGVTQSPTHLIKTRGQQVTLRCSSQSGHNTVSWYQQALGQGPQFIFQYYREEENGRGNFPPRFSGLQFPNYSSELNVNALELDDSALYLCASSPLSDYGYTFGSGTRLTVV.

The J gene is TRBJ1-5, the V gene TRBV7-9; D remains ambiguous. Trimming cost V 2 bases and J 0 bases, with 5 bases left between them. The CDR3 covers 14 residues. Germline V lookup: CDR1 SEHNR, CDR2 FQNEAQ (reference sequence). The CDR3 DNA follows: TGTGCCAGCAGCTTACAGAATAGCAATCAGCCCCAGCATTTT. Encoded protein: CASSLQNSNQPQHF.

The chain combines TRBV5-1 with TRBJ1-5; TRBD1 matches 7 bases. V shed 1 base, J shed 5 bases, and the junction held 3 bases outside the gene matches. The CDR3 loop spans 14 amino acids. The V gene's germline CDR1 is SGHRS and CDR2 YFSETQ. The CDR3 loop is CASSLTGEDQPQHF. As DNA, the CDR3 is TGCGCCAGCAGCTTGACAGGGGAGGATCAGCCCCAGCATTTT.

The J gene is TRBJ1-1, the V gene TRBV10-3; 8 nucleotides match TRBD1. Per the germline V gene, CDR1 is ENHRY and CDR2 is SYGVKD. V lost 3 bases, J lost 11 bases, and 17 bases stayed unmatched. CDR3 length equals 16 residues. As DNA, the CDR3 is TGTGCCATCAGTGACCCAAGTGGACCAACGGACAGGGAGGCTTTCTTT. Translated: CAISDPSGPTDREAFF.

This chain joins TRBV28 and TRBJ1-1, with TRBD1 matching over 8 bases. Losses at the gene ends were 7 bases for V and 2 bases for J; bases not matched to a gene: 9. The CDR3 is 15 residues long. CDR1 is MDHEN, CDR2 SYDVKM, per germline. CDR3 nucleotides: TGTGCCAGCATTAGAGGGACAGGAGTAAACACTGAAGCTTTCTTT. It is translated as CASIRGTGVNTEAFF.

The chain recombines TRBV5-1 with TRBJ2-1, with 11 bases aligning to TRBD2. CDR1 and CDR2 (germline): SGHRS, YFSETQ. With 4 bases clipped from V and 8 bases from J, the junction kept 11 bases outside the gene matches. The CDR3 covers 16 residues. The DNA for the CDR3 is TGCGCCAGCAGCCCGATGACTAGCGGGACCTCTCATGAGCAGTTCTTC. Residues: CASSPMTSGTSHEQFF. Full variable domain (rest looked up from reference TRBV5-1 and TRBJ2-1): KAGVTQTPRYLIKTRGQQVTLSCSPISGHRSVSWYQQTPGQGLQFLFEYFSETQRNKGNFPGRFSGRQFSNSRSEMNVSTLELGDSALYLCASSPMTSGTSHEQFFGPGTRLTVL.

V is TRBV11-2 and J is TRBJ2-7, with 8 bases lining up with TRBD2. The CDR3 extends over 14 amino acids. Germline CDR1 reads SGHAT; CDR2 reads FQNNGV. The ends lost 5 bases at V and 5 bases at J; junction bases unmatched: 8. The CDR3 region has the DNA TGTGCCAGCAGCCACGGACTAGCTGGTGACGAGCAGTACTTC. It yields the protein CASSHGLAGDEQYF.

The chain joins TRBV30 to TRBJ2-7; D may be TRBD2 (5 bases). The CDR3 contains 15 residues. V was pared by 1 base and J by 1 base, with 14 bases between. CDR1 is GTSNPN, CDR2 SVGIG, per germline (reference sequence). The CDR3 DNA reads as TGTGCCTGGAGTGCCTCTAGCCATACTTCCTACGAGCAGTACTTC. Its translation is CAWSASSHTSYEQYF.

The chain joins TRBV4-3 to TRBJ2-5, with 9 nucleotides matching TRBD1. This CDR3 is 17 amino acids long. Looked up from germline, CDR1 is LGHNA and CDR2 is YSLEER. With V trimmed by 0 bases and J by 12 bases, 17 bases remained unmatched. As DNA, the CDR3 is TGCGCCAGCAGCCAAGATTGGGCCGGGACAGGGTCCCCGAACAAGTACTTC. It encodes CASSQDWAGTGSPNKYF.

J is TRBJ2-5 and V is TRBV28; D ambiguous. The germline V gene encodes CDR1 MDHEN and CDR2 SYDVKM. The CDR3 has 13 amino acids. The V gene lost 3 bases and the J gene lost 5 bases, with 10 bases spanning the gap. The CDR3 here is CASSFNKRETQYF. CDR3 sequence (DNA): TGTGCCAGCAGTTTCAACAAGAGGGAGACCCAGTACTTC.

The chain joins TRBV7-2 to TRBJ2-5; 10 bases align to TRBD1. CDR3 size: 13 residues. V was clipped by 5 bases and J by 9 bases; unmatched bases: 6. Germline V gives CDR1 SGHTA, CDR2 FQGNSA. This CDR3 reads CASSTDGQGAQYF. The CDR3 DNA sequence: TGTGCCAGCAGCACCGACGGACAGGGGGCCCAGTACTTC.

V gene TRBV4-2 combines with J gene TRBJ1-1; perhaps TRBD1 as D (5 bases). CDR3 length: 15 residues. From germline, CDR1 is LGHNA and CDR2 YNFKEQ. V was shortened by 5 bases and J by 1 base, with 14 bases between the two germline ends. The CDR3 region has the DNA TGTGCCAGCAGCACGCGGATAGGGGCGAACACTGAAGCTTTCTTT. The encoded protein is CASSTRIGANTEAFF.

The gene calls are TRBV6-5 and TRBJ2-2; 7 positions agree with TRBD2. With 5 bases clipped from V and 10 bases from J, the junction kept 7 bases outside the gene matches. Germline CDR1 reads MNHEY; CDR2 reads SVGAGI. This CDR3 has 13 amino acids. Here the CDR3 DNA reads TGTGCCAGCAGTAGCGGGATACGGGAGGAGCTGTTTTTT. Its protein is CASSSGIREELFF.

On this clone: Other DNA sequences in the same sample also yield this CDR3. The rearrangement links TRBV9 to TRBJ2-7; D is perhaps TRBD1 (5 bases). The germline CDR1 and CDR2 sequences are SGDLS and YYNGEE. The germline V and J ends were trimmed by 0 bases and 5 bases, with 12 bases remaining between them. This CDR3 has 14 amino acids. CDR3 DNA: TGTGCCAGCAGCGTAGAGGGGCTAGATGACGAGCAGTACTTC. It encodes CASSVEGLDDEQYF.